Below, 4 T cell receptor beta chains from the same sample are listed, as sequenced in a study of T cell responses to AZD1222 COVID-19 vaccine. TCRdb's copy holds only in-frame clones and misses some; the assay was immunoSEQ multiplex PCR. The top ten clones hold 2.4% of a sample with about 120,000 clones, around 85% of them seen once. The specimen was peripheral blood, collected on day 0 of AZD1222 vaccination. The receptors come from an adult in good health.

This clone was seen a single time. The chain recombines TRBV5-8 with TRBJ2-6, with D maybe TRBD1 (6 bases). The CDR3 covers 15 residues. V was cut by 3 bases and J by 1 base, with 8 bases left in between. The germline V gene has CDR1 SGHTS and CDR2 YDEGEE. The DNA for the CDR3 is TGTGCCAGCAGCTCTACAGGGTCTGGGGCCAACGTCCTGACTTTC. Residues: CASSSTGSGANVLTF.

The CDR3 DNA is TGTGCCACCAGGACAGCGAACACCGGGGAGCTGTTTTTT. Protein sequence: CATRTANTGELFF. The chain uses TRBV24-1 and TRBJ2-2, with D possibly matching TRBD1 (5 bases). V shed 7 bases and J shed 0 bases, with 5 bases lying between them. CDR3 length: 13 residues. The germline V gene has CDR1 KGHDR and CDR2 SFDVKD.

V usage is TRBV11-2 and J usage is TRBJ2-1; D may be TRBD1 (5 bases). The V and J ends lost 5 bases and 6 bases respectively, with 14 bases between them. The V gene's germline CDR1 is SGHAT and CDR2 FQNNGV. This CDR3 has 14 amino acids. The CDR3 reads CASSRVRVGNEQFF. The DNA for the CDR3 is TGTGCCAGCAGCCGAGTCAGGGTTGGCAATGAGCAGTTCTTC.

The rearrangement links TRBV19 to TRBJ1-1; possible D gene TRBD1, 6 bases. Trimming shortened V by 4 bases and J by 1 base, and 16 bases separated the two germline ends. CDR3 length: 16 residues. Germline CDR1 reads LNHDA; CDR2 reads SQIVND (reference sequence). The CDR3 here is CASSKSIAGENTEAFF. As DNA, the CDR3 is TGTGCCAGTAGTAAATCGATCGCAGGGGAGAACACTGAAGCTTTCTTT.